This is a list of T cell receptor beta chains from one sample in a study of blood T cell repertoires in COVID-19. Clones were read by immunoSEQ multiplex PCR, and TCRdb kept only the in-frame ones, dropping some. This repertoire shows some 280,000 clones, about 91% found once; its top ten account for under 15%. The material sequenced was peripheral blood. All receptors derive from an older woman with acute or convalescent COVID-19. CDR3s include the opening cysteine and the closing phenylalanine or tryptophan. The D gene is left open where the match is weak. Clone size is stated in some rows and not others, as once, few, many or a class when expanded.

D gene	clone size	V gene	J gene	CDR3 DNA	CDR3 protein
-	-	TRBV7-9	TRBJ1-1	TGTGCCAGCAGCTTTACAGGAACTGAAGCTTTCTTT	CASSFTGTEAFF
-	-	TRBV28	TRBJ1-3	TGTGCCAGCAGTTTATCGACAAGTGGAAACACCATATATTTT	CASSLSTSGNTIYF
TRBD1	once	TRBV24-1	TRBJ1-3	TGTGCCACCACCAACTCCCGGGACAGGGCATTTATCTCTGGAAACACCATATATTTT	CATTNSRDRAFISGNTIYF
TRBD1	-	TRBV30	TRBJ1-5	TGTGCCTGGAAGGGGCCAGGGGGACATCAGCCCCAGCATTTT	CAWKGPGGHQPQHF
-	-	TRBV7-3	TRBJ2-5	TGTGCCAGCAGCCCCCCGGGTACGGAGACCCAGTACTTC	CASSPPGTETQYF
TRBD1	-	TRBV7-8	TRBJ1-1	TGTGCCAGCAGCCTGCAGGGGGCCCGATCAGCCTGGGCTTTCTTT	CASSLQGARSAWAFF
TRBD2	-	TRBV5-5	TRBJ2-1	TGTGCCAGCTACCCCCGGACTAGCGTGTCTTATGAGCAGTTCTTC	CASYPRTSVSYEQFF
TRBD1	-	TRBV4-3	TRBJ2-7	TGCGCCAGCAACAGAACCCGGGACAGGAGATACGAGCAGTACTTC	CASNRTRDRRYEQYF
TRBD2	-	TRBV11-2	TRBJ2-1	TGTGCCAGCAGCTTAGGAGGGGGGCTAGCGGGTGCCTACAATGAGCAGTTCTTC	CASSLGGGLAGAYNEQFF
-	-	TRBV2	TRBJ1-2	TGTGCCAGCAGTTACCAGGTTGGCTATGGCTACACCTTC	CASSYQVGYGYTF
TRBD1	-	TRBV2	TRBJ1-1	TGTGCCAGCAGGGGTGGGACAGTCGGCGTTTACGGGGAAGCTTTCTTT	CASRGGTVGVYGEAFF
TRBD2	-	TRBV4-1	TRBJ2-3	TGCGCCAGCAGCCAAGTGTTCGGGACTAGAGGCACAGATACGCAGTATTTT	CASSQVFGTRGTDTQYF
-	-	TRBV11-3	TRBJ1-2	TGTGCCAGCAGCCCCGGGGATGAAGGTCGGGATGGCTACACCTTC	CASSPGDEGRDGYTF
-	-	TRBV28	TRBJ1-2	TGTGCCAGCAGTTTCCAGTTGAACTATGGCTACACCTTC	CASSFQLNYGYTF
TRBD1	-	TRBV4-3	TRBJ2-2	TGCGCCAGCAGCACCGGGACAGGGGAATTTTTCGGGGAGCTGTTTTTT	CASSTGTGEFFGELFF
TRBD1	-	TRBV9	TRBJ1-4	TGTGCCAGCAGCGTAGGGACAGGGCGGACTAATGAAAAACTGTTTTTT	CASSVGTGRTNEKLFF
TRBD1	-	TRBV7-3	TRBJ1-1	TGTGCCAGCAGCTTAAGGGGACAGGGGGGAAACACTGAAGCTTTCTTT	CASSLRGQGGNTEAFF
TRBD1	-	TRBV5-1	TRBJ2-3	TGCGCCAGCAGCTTGTCCTATTGGACAGGAGATACGCAGTATTTT	CASSLSYWTGDTQYF
-	-	TRBV19	TRBJ2-3	TGTGCCAGTAGTATGGTTGGTAGATGGGATACGCAGTATTTT	CASSMVGRWDTQYF
-	-	TRBV7-2	TRBJ1-2	TGTGCCAGCAGCCCAGGAGGGTACTATGGCTACACCTTC	CASSPGGYYGYTF
-	-	TRBV5-1	TRBJ1-2	TGCGCCAGCCAAGCAATGCAGGGAGGCTACACCTTC	CASQAMQGGYTF
-	-	TRBV28	TRBJ2-7	TGTGCCAGCGGAGGAGCGATCTACGAGCAGTACTTC	CASGGAIYEQYF
TRBD2	-	TRBV19	TRBJ2-1	TGTGCCAGTAGTGGACCTTTAGCGGGCCGGGCTACGGAAACGGAGCAGTTCTTC	CASSGPLAGRATETEQFF
TRBD2	few	TRBV2	TRBJ2-5	TGTGCCAGCAGTGAACGGGGGGGAATACAAGAGACCCAGTACTTC	CASSERGGIQETQYF
TRBD2	-	TRBV6-5	TRBJ2-5	TGTGCCAGCAGCCGCGGGGGGGCTCAAGAGACCCAGTACTTC	CASSRGGAQETQYF
-	-	TRBV6-1	TRBJ1-5	TGTGCCAGCAGTGAATTTACAGGGACTAGTCAGCCCCAGCATTTT	CASSEFTGTSQPQHF
-	once	TRBV7-9	TRBJ1-3	TGTGCCAGCAGCTTAGGGGGAGACGGATACTCTGGAAACACCATATATTTT	CASSLGGDGYSGNTIYF
-	-	TRBV6-2/TRBV6-3	TRBJ2-1	TGTGCCAGCAGCAGACGACAATTATACAATGAGCAGTTCTTC	CASSRRQLYNEQFF
TRBD2	-	TRBV7-8	TRBJ2-2	TGTGCCAGCAGCTCCTTGGGACTAGCGGGCGGGACCGGGGAGCTGTTTTTT	CASSSLGLAGGTGELFF
-	-	TRBV6-5	TRBJ2-5	TGTGCCAGCAGTCGCCGGGAGACCCAGTACTTC	CASSRRETQYF
-	-	TRBV9	TRBJ2-2	TGTGCCAGCAAGGTGGGCCCGAACACCGGGGAGCTGTTTTTT	CASKVGPNTGELFF
TRBD1	-	TRBV15	TRBJ1-4	TGTGCCACCAGCAGGAATGGGCAGGGGGCAACTAATGAAAAACTGTTTTTT	CATSRNGQGATNEKLFF
TRBD1	few	TRBV11-2	TRBJ2-5	TGTGCCAGCAGTTCGACAGGGGGCAAAGAGACCCAGTACTTC	CASSSTGGKETQYF
-	-	TRBV28	TRBJ1-1	TGTGCCAGCAGTCCCGCCTCGGGGAACACTGAAGCTTTCTTT	CASSPASGNTEAFF
TRBD1	-	TRBV19	TRBJ1-2	TGTGCCAGTAGTACGCTTGCGACAGGGGGCTATGGCTACACCTTC	CASSTLATGGYGYTF
-	-	TRBV5-4	TRBJ2-1	TGTGCCAGCAGCAACGGCTACAATGAGCAGTTCTTC	CASSNGYNEQFF
-	-	TRBV6-5	TRBJ2-3	TGTGCCAGCACCGCAGGAGGCAGTTCTACAGATACGCAGTATTTT	CASTAGGSSTDTQYF
-	-	TRBV28	TRBJ1-6	TGTGCCAGCAGACCCCCGGGACGGGGGTCCAATTCACCCCTCCACTTT	CASRPPGRGSNSPLHF
-	-	TRBV6-5	TRBJ1-2	TGTGCCACCCCCCGGTGGGCAGGCTCTGGCTACACCTTC	CATPRWAGSGYTF
-	-	TRBV29-1	TRBJ1-5	TGCAGCGCGGGGGAGGGGGGGCAGCCCCAGCATTTT	CSAGEGGQPQHF
-	-	TRBV27	TRBJ2-1	TGTGCCAGCAGTTTATATGCCACAGGGTCGGATGAGCAGTTCTTC	CASSLYATGSDEQFF
-	-	TRBV7-3	TRBJ2-1	TGTGCCAGCAGCTTATCGGTTAGCTCGGGCAATGAGCAGTTCTTC	CASSLSVSSGNEQFF
TRBD1	once	TRBV2	TRBJ2-1	TGTGCCAGCAGGACAGGGCTTAGGAATGAGCAGTTCTTC	CASRTGLRNEQFF